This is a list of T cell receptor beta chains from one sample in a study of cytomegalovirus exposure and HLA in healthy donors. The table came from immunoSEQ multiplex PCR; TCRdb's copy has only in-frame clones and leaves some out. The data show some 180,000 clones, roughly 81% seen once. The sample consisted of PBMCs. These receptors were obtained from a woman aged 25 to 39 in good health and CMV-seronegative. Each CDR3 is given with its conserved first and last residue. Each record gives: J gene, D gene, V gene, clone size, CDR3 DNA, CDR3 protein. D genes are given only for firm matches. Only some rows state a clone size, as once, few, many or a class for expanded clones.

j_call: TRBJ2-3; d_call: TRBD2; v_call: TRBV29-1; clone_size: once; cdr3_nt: TGCAGCGTTGGACTAGCGGCTAGCACAGATACGCAGTATTTT; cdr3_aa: CSVGLAASTDTQYF
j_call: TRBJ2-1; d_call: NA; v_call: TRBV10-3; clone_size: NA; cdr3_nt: TGTGCCATCAGTGAGTCGGAGGCAACCGAGCAGTTCTTC; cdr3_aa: CAISESEATEQFF
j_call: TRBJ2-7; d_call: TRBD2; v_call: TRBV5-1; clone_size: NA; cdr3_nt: TGCGCCAGCAGCCCCCCGGGACTAGCGGGAGCATTATCAACCTACGAGCAGTACTTC; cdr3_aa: CASSPPGLAGALSTYEQYF
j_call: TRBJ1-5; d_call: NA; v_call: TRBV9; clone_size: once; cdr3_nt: TGTGCCAGCAGCGTAGACGGACACAATCAGCCCCAGCATTTT; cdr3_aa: CASSVDGHNQPQHF
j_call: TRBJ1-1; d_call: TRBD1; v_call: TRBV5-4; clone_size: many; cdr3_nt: TGTGCCAGCAGCCTAGCCACCGGGACAGTTATCCCTGAAGCTTTCTTT; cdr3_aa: CASSLATGTVIPEAFF
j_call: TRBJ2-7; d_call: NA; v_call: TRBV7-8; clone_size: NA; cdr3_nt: TGTGCCAGCAGCTTAGCGTACGGGGCCTACGAGCAGTACTTC; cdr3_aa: CASSLAYGAYEQYF
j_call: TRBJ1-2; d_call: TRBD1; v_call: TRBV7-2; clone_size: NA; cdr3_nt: TGTGCCAGCAGCAGCACAGGGGCTTACTATGGCTACACCTTC; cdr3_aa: CASSSTGAYYGYTF
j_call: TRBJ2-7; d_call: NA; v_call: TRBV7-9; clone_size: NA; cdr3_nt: TGTGCCAGCAGCTTAGGCCCCCAGGGGACCTCCTCCTTC; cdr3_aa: CASSLGPQGTSSF
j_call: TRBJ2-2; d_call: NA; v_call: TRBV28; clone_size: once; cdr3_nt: TGTGCCAGCAGTTTATTCCCAAGGCGGGGGCCTAACACCGGGGAGCTGTTTTTT; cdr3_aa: CASSLFPRRGPNTGELFF
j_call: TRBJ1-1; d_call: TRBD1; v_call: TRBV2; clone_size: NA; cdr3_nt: TGTGCCAGACAGGGGCCGAACACTGAAGCTTTCTTT; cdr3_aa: CARQGPNTEAFF
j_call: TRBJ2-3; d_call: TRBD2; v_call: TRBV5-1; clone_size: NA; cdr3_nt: TGCGCCAGCAGCTTGGAAGTGCGGGGGACAGATACGCAGTATTTT; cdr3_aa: CASSLEVRGTDTQYF
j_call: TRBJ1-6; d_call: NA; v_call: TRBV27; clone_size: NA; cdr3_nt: TGTGCCAGCAGTTTAATCGGGGGGAAAAGCTCCTATAATTCACCCCTCCACTTT; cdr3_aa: CASSLIGGKSSYNSPLHF
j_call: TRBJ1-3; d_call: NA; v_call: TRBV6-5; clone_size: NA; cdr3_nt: TGTGCCAGCAGTTACTCGGAGGTGGGAAACACCATATATTTT; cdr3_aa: CASSYSEVGNTIYF
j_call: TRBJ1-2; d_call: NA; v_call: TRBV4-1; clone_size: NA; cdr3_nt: TGCGCCAGCAGCCGGGTCGGGGATCGGGACTATGGCTACACCTTC; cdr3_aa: CASSRVGDRDYGYTF
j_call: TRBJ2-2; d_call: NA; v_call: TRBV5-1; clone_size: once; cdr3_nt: TGCGCCAGCAGCTTGCCCCTGGGGGCCACCGGGGAGCTGTTTTTT; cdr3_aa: CASSLPLGATGELFF
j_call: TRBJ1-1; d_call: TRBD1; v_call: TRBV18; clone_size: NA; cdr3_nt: TGTGCCAGCTCACTCAGGGGGCCGAACACTGAAGCTTTCTTT; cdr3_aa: CASSLRGPNTEAFF
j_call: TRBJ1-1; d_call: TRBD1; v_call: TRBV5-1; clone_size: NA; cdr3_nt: TGCGCCAGCAGCTTGAGAACAGGGGGCGTCTATACTGAAGCTTTCTTT; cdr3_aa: CASSLRTGGVYTEAFF
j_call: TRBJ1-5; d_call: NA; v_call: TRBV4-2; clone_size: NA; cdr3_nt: TGTGCCAGCAGCCAAGATACGGGGGGTATAAATAGCAATCAGCCCCAGCATTTT; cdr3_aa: CASSQDTGGINSNQPQHF
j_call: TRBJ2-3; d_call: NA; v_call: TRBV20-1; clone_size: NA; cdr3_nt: TGCAGTGCCCCGGGGGCAGATACGCAGTATTTT; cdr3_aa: CSAPGADTQYF
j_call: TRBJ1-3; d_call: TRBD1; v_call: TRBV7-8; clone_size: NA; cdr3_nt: TGTGCCAGCAGCTCGGGGACAGACACCATATATTTT; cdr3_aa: CASSSGTDTIYF
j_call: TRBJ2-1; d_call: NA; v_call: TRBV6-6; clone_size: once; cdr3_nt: TGTGCCAGCAGTTTGAACCTCCCTATACGCAATGAGCAGTTCTTC; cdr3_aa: CASSLNLPIRNEQFF
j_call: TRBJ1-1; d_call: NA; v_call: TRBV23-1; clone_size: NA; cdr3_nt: TGCGCCAGCTTGTTTAGGAACACTGAAGCTTTCTTT; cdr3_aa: CASLFRNTEAFF
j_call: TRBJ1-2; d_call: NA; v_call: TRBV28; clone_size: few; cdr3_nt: TGTGCCAGCAGTTTATATGGGGCAGAAGGCTACACCTTC; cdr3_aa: CASSLYGAEGYTF
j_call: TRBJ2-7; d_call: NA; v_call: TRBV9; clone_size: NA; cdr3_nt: TGTGCCAGCAGCGTAGCCCCTTCCTACGAGCAGTACTTC; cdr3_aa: CASSVAPSYEQYF
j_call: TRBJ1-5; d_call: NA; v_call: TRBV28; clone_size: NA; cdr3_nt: TGTGCCAGCAGTTCCTGGCAGGTCCTCCTCAATCAGCCCCAGCATTTT; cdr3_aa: CASSSWQVLLNQPQHF
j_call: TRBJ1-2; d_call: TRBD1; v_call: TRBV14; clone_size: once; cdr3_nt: TGTGCCAGCAGCCGGGACAGCCCCTCTAACTATGGCTACACCTTC; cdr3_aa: CASSRDSPSNYGYTF
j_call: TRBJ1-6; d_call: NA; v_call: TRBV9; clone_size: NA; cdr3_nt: TGTGCCAGCAGCGTAGGGGACAAGGCTACACCCCTCCACTTT; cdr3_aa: CASSVGDKATPLHF
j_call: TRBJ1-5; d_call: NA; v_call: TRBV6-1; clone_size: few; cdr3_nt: TGTGCCATCTCCCAAACTCCGATCAATCAGCCCCAGCATTTT; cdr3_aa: CAISQTPINQPQHF
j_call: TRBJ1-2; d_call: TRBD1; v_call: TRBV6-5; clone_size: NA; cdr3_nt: TGTGCCAGCAGCCTCGGACAGGCGACAAACTATGGCTACACCTTC; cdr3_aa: CASSLGQATNYGYTF
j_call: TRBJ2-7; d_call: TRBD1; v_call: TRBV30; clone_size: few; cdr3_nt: TGTGCCTGGAATCCAGGGGGCTACGAGCAGTACTTC; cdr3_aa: CAWNPGGYEQYF
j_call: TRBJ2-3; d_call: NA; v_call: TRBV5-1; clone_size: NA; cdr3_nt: TGCGCCAGCCGACTTGAGGAAAATACGCAGTATTTT; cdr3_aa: CASRLEENTQYF
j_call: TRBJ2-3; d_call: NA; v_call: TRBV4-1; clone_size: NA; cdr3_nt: TGCGCCAGCAGCCAAAAGGGGGGGGAGGCAGATACGCAGTATTTT; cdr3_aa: CASSQKGGEADTQYF
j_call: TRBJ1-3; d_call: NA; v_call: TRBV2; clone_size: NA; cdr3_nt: TGTGCCAGCAGAGGGGATTCTATCTCTGGAAACACCATATATTTT; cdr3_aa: CASRGDSISGNTIYF
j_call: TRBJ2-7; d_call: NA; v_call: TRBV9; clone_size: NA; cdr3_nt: TGTGCCAGCAGCGCGACACATAGCGGTACTTCCTACGAGCAGTACTTC; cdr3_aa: CASSATHSGTSYEQYF
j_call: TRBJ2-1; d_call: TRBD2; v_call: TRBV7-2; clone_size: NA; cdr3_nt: TGTGCCAGCAGCTTTCTAGCGGGGGCGGGGCAGTTCTTC; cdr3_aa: CASSFLAGAGQFF
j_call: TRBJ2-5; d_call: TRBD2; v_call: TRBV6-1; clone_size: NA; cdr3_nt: TGTGCCAGCACCGAGCTAGCGGGGGAACAAGAGACCCAGTACTTC; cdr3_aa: CASTELAGEQETQYF
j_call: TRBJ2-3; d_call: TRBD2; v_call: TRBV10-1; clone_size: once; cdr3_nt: TGCGCCAGCAGTTCAAGACTAGCGGGGGGGCTTAGGATATGGTTAGATACGCAGTATTTT; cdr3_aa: CASSSRLAGGLRIWLDTQYF
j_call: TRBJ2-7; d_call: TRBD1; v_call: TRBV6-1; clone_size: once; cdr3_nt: TGTGCCAACCGGGACAGGGAGACGTACGAGCAGTACTTC; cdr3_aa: CANRDRETYEQYF
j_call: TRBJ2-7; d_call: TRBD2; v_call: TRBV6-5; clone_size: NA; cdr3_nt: TGTGCCAGCAGTAACTTAGCGGGAGCCGGATCCTACGAGCAGTACTTC; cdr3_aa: CASSNLAGAGSYEQYF
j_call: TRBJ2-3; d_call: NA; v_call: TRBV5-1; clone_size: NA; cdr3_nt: TGCGCCAGCAGCTTGGGGGGCGTAGATACGCAGTATTTT; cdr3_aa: CASSLGGVDTQYF
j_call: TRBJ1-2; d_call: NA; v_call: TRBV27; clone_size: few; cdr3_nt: TGTGCCAGCAGTTTTTCAGGGGTTACTGGCTACACCTTC; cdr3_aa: CASSFSGVTGYTF
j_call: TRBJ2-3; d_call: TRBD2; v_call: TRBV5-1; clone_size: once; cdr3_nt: TGCGCCAGCAGCTTGTCCGGGGGGGACACAGATACGCAGTATTTT; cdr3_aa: CASSLSGGDTDTQYF
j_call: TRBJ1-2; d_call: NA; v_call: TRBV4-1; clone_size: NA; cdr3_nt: TGCGCCAGCAGCCAAGATAACTCGAACGGCGGTGGCTACACCTTC; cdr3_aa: CASSQDNSNGGGYTF
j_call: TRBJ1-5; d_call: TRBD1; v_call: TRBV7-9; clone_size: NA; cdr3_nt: TGTGCCAGCAGCTTAGGGACAGGGGGAAGCAATCAGCCCCAGCATTTT; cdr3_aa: CASSLGTGGSNQPQHF
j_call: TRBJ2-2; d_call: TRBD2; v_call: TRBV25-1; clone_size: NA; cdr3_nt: TGTGCCAGCAGTCAGACTAGCGGGAGGTCCGGGGAGCTGTTTTTT; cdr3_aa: CASSQTSGRSGELFF
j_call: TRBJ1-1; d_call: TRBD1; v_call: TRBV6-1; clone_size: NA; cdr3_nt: TGTGCCAGCACCTTTGACAGGGGGGGACTCACTGAAGCTTTCTTT; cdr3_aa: CASTFDRGGLTEAFF
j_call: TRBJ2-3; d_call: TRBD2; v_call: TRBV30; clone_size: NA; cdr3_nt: TGTGCCTGGAGTGTACTGGGACTAGCGACAGATACGCAGTATTTT; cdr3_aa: CAWSVLGLATDTQYF
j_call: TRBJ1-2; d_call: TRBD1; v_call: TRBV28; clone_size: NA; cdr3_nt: TGTGCCAGCAGTTTCCCCGGACAGGGAGGTGGCTACACCTTC; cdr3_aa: CASSFPGQGGGYTF